Reported below is one T cell receptor beta chain. The antigen remains undetermined. A read error is possible here, since a much larger clone lies one base away. The sample belongs to a study of T cells in Graves' hyperthyroidism and ophthalmopathy. The study excluded patients with uncontrolled infection, other autoimmune disease, pregnancy or lactation. Diagnostic decisions used clinical symptoms, serum thyroxine and TRAb, thyroid ultrasound and orbital computed tomography. RNA transcripts served as the template for amplifying TCR beta CDR3 regions. The TCR CDR3 was amplified in a first-round RT-PCR using the HTBI primer set. MiXCR was run by TCRdb on the multiplex PCR reads, yielding one entry per CDR3 protein. The sample contains hundreds of thousands of distinct CDR3 sequences, 40% to 55% of which appear only once. This CDR3 comprises 15 residues. V gave up 3 bases and J gave up 7 bases, with 13 bases separating them. The germline V gene has CDR1 ENHRY and CDR2 SYGVKD.

Study-wide results and limits: Researchers report that a 13 V-J model separated ophthalmopathy from stable hyperthyroidism. In blood, most of the thyroid clonotypes expanded above 0.001 were also present.

The receptor comes from an adult man with Graves' disease, either hyperthyroidism or ophthalmopathy (not recorded which). Input material: peripheral blood or thyroid tissue (not recorded which). The rearrangement links TRBV10-3 to TRBJ1-6; D possibly corresponds to TRBD1 (5 bases). In DNA, the CDR3 is TGTGCCATCAGTGATTCACGACGGGGGAATTCACCCCTCCACTTT. Amino acids: CAISDSRRGNSPLHF.